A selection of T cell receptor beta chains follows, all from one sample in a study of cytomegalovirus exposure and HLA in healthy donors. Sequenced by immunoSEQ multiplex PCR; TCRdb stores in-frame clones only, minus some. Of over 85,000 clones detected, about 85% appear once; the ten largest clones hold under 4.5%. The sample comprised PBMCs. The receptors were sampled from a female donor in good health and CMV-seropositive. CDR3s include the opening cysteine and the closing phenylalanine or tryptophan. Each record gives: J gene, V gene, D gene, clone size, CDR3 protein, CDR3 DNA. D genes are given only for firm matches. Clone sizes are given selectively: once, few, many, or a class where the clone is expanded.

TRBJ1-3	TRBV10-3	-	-	CAISEGGRDTIYF	TGTGCCATCAGTGAGGGCGGCAGGGACACCATATATTTT
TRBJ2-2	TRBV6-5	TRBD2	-	CASSYVAGGNTGELFF	TGTGCCAGCAGTTACGTAGCGGGGGGGAACACCGGGGAGCTGTTTTTT
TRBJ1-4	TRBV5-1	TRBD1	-	CASRGTVTNEKLFF	TGCGCCAGCAGGGGGACAGTAACTAATGAAAAACTGTTTTTT
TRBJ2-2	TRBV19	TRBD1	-	CASSRTGVRDTGELFF	TGTGCCAGTAGTAGGACAGGGGTTAGGGACACCGGGGAGCTGTTTTTT
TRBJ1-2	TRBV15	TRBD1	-	CATSRLPDRGRDYGYTF	TGTGCCACCAGCAGGCTTCCTGACAGGGGGCGAGACTATGGCTACACCTTC
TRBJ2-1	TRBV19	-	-	CASSIFRGNEQFF	TGTGCCAGTAGTATATTCAGGGGCAATGAGCAGTTCTTC
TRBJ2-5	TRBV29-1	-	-	CCTTDTGRGQETQYF	TGCTGCACCACAGATACAGGCAGGGGCCAAGAGACCCAGTACTTC
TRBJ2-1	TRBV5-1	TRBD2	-	CASSYLAVRSYNEQFF	TGCGCCAGCAGCTATCTAGCGGTTCGCTCCTACAATGAGCAGTTCTTC
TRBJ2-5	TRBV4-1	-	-	CASSQDRLAETQYF	TGCGCCAGCAGCCAAGATAGGCTAGCGGAGACCCAGTACTTC
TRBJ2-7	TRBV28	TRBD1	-	CASSDLDRDRGIEQYF	TGTGCCAGCAGCGACCTTGACCGGGACAGGGGAATCGAGCAGTACTTC
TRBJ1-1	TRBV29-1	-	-	CSTNRGYTEAFF	TGCAGCACTAACCGAGGGTACACTGAAGCTTTCTTT
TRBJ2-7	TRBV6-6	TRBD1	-	CASSKGDRGKEQYF	TGTGCCAGCAGTAAGGGGGACAGGGGAAAAGAGCAGTACTTC
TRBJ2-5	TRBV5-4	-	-	CASSLIAAKETQYF	TGTGCCAGCAGCTTGATAGCGGCTAAAGAGACCCAGTACTTC
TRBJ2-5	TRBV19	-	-	CASNTGGPQETQYF	TGTGCCAGTAATACGGGCGGGCCCCAAGAGACCCAGTACTTC
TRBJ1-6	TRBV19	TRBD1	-	CASKTGTGDSPLHF	TGTGCCAGTAAAACCGGGACAGGGGATTCACCCCTCCACTTT
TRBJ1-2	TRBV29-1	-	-	CSVDGKGYTF	TGCAGCGTTGACGGGAAGGGCTACACCTTC
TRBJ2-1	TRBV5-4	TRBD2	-	CASSYGTSGMYNEQFF	TGTGCCAGCAGCTATGGGACTAGCGGGATGTACAATGAGCAGTTCTTC
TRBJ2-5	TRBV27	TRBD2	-	CASSLSGGAGETQYF	TGTGCCAGCAGTTTAAGCGGGGGGGCCGGTGAGACCCAGTACTTC
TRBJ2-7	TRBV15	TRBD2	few	CATSRTGLAGGPGDEQYF	TGTGCCACCAGCAGAACGGGACTAGCGGGAGGGCCCGGCGACGAGCAGTACTTC
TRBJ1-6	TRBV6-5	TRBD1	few	CASSFRDSLSSPLHF	TGTGCCAGCAGTTTCCGGGACAGTTTAAGTTCACCCCTCCACTTT
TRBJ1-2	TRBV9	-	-	CASSVDVGDYGYTF	TGTGCCAGCAGCGTAGATGTAGGGGACTATGGCTACACCTTC
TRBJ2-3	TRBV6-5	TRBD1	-	CASSYGTGGNTQYF	TGTGCCAGCAGTTACGGGACAGGGGGAAATACGCAGTATTTT
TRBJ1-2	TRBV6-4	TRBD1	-	CASSPGQGAVINYGYTF	TGTGCCAGCAGTCCGGGACAGGGGGCCGTAATTAACTATGGCTACACCTTC
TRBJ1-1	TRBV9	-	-	CASSVNRATPTEAFF	TGTGCCAGCAGCGTTAACAGGGCCACCCCAACTGAAGCTTTCTTT
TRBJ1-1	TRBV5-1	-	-	CASSLALTTIRNTEAFF	TGCGCCAGCAGCTTGGCCCTTACTACGATAAGAAACACTGAAGCTTTCTTT
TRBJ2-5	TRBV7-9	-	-	CASSLGTVEQETQYF	TGTGCCAGCAGCTTAGGGACAGTTGAGCAAGAGACCCAGTACTTC